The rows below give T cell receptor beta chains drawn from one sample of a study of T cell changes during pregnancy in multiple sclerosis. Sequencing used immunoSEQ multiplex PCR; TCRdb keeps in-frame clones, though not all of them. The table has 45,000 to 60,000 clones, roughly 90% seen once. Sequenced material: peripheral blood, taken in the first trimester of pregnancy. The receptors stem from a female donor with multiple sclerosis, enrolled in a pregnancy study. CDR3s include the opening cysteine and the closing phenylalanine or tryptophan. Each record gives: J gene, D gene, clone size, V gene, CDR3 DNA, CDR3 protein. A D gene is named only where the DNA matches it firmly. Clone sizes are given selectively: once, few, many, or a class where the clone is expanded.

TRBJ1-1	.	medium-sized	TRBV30	TGTGCCTGGAGCAGAGGACAAGCGAACACTGAAGCTTTCTTT	CAWSRGQANTEAFF
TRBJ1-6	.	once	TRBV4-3	TGCGCCAGCAGCCAAGAGCCAGGTACGGGGAATTCACCCCTCCACTTT	CASSQEPGTGNSPLHF
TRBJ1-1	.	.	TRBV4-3	TGCGCCAGCAGCCAAGTTCAGGAGGAGACTGAAGCTTTCTTT	CASSQVQEETEAFF
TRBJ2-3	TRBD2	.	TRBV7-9	TGTGCCAGCAGCCTAGGGACTAGCGGGGGGCACGGAGATACGCAGTATTTT	CASSLGTSGGHGDTQYF
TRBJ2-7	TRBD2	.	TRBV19	TGTGCCAGTAGTGCCAGCGGGGGGGCCGGCGAGCAGTACTTC	CASSASGGAGEQYF
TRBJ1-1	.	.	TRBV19	TGTGCCAGTAGTACCGGTCGATTCGGACAGAACACTGAAGCTTTCTTT	CASSTGRFGQNTEAFF
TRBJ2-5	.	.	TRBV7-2	TGTGCCAGCAGCTTAGCGTCAGGCAGCCAAAAGACCCAGTACTTC	CASSLASGSQKTQYF
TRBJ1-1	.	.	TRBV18	TGTGCCAGCTCACCACGGAGGGGTTCGAACACTGAAGCTTTCTTT	CASSPRRGSNTEAFF
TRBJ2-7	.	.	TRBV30	TGTGCCTGGAGTTTGGGGGGTTTCTCCTACGAGCAGTACTTC	CAWSLGGFSYEQYF
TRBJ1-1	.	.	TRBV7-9	TGTGCCAGCAGCTCATCAACTACCGGGACAATTAACACTGAAGCTTTCTTT	CASSSSTTGTINTEAFF
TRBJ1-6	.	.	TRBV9	TGTGCCAGCAGCCCCGAGAGTCGCAATTCACCCCTCCACTTT	CASSPESRNSPLHF
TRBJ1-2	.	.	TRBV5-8	TGTGCCAGCAGCTTGCGGGGGTATGGCTATGGCTACACCTTC	CASSLRGYGYGYTF
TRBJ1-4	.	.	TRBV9	TGTGCCAGCAGCGTAGATGCGGGGGAGTATGAAAAACTGTTTTTT	CASSVDAGEYEKLFF
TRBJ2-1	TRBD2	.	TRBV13	TGTGCCAGCAGTCCCGGACTAGCGAGGGGGTATGAGCAGTTCTTC	CASSPGLARGYEQFF
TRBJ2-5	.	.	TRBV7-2	TGTGCCAGCAGCTTCCAGAGGGACTCACAAGAGACCCAGTACTTC	CASSFQRDSQETQYF
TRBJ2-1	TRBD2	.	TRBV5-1	TGCGCCAGCAGCCGGAGGTCTAGCGGGGAAAACAATGAGCAGTTCTTC	CASSRRSSGENNEQFF
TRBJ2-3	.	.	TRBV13	TGTGCCAGCAGCTTAGTACAGGGATTCACAGATACGCAGTATTTT	CASSLVQGFTDTQYF
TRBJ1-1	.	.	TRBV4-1	TGCGCCAGCAGCCAAGATCGAGGGGAGGGGCGGACGGCTTTCTTT	CASSQDRGEGRTAFF
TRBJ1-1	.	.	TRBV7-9	TGTGCCAGCAGTCCCTTGGGCAGGGAAAACACTGAAGCTTTCTTT	CASSPLGRENTEAFF
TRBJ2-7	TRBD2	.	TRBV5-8	TGTGCCAGCTCCTGGACTAGCGGGGCTACCGACTCCTACGAGCAGTACTTC	CASSWTSGATDSYEQYF
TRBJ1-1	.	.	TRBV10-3	TGTGCCATCAAAGAGTCAGCAATGAACACTGAAGCTTTCTTT	CAIKESAMNTEAFF
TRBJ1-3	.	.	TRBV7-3	TGTGCCAGCCCCCGAAAAAGGTGCCCGCCGACCCAAAAAGGGGTTAGGGGAAACACCATATATTTT	CASPRKRCPPTQKGVRGNTIYF
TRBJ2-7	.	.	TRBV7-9	TGTGCCAGCAGCTTAGCGCGGACAGCAAATAAGCAGTACTTC	CASSLARTANKQYF
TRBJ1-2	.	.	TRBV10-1	TGCGCCAGCAGTGAACCGGGACAACACAAGGTCTACACCTTC	CASSEPGQHKVYTF
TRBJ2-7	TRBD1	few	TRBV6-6	TGTGCCAGCAGTTACTCCGGGACAGGGCCCTACGAGCAGTACTTC	CASSYSGTGPYEQYF
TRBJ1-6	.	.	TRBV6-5	TGTGCCAGCAGTTCGCCGAGCTCCTATAATTCACCCCTCCACTTT	CASSSPSSYNSPLHF
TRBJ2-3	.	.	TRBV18	TGTGCCAGCTCACCAAGAGCGGCAGGGGACACAGATACGCAGTATTTT	CASSPRAAGDTDTQYF
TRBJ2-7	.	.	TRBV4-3	TGCGCCAGCAGCCTCGGGATAGGACAGTCCTACGAGCAGTACTTC	CASSLGIGQSYEQYF
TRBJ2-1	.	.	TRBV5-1	TGCGCCAGCCAACCGGGCCGGGGGAGCTCCTACAATGAGCAGTTCTTC	CASQPGRGSSYNEQFF
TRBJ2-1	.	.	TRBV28	TGTGCCAGCAGTAAGAGCTCCTACAATGAGCAGTTCTTC	CASSKSSYNEQFF
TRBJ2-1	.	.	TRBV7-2	TGTGCCAGCAGCCTCTCACTGAGCTCCTACAATGAGCAGTTCTTC	CASSLSLSSYNEQFF
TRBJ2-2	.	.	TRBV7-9	TGTGCCAGCAGCCCACAGGGAACCGGGGAGCTGTTTTTT	CASSPQGTGELFF
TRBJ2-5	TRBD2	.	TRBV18	TGTGCCAGCTCACCACTTTCTAGCGGGGGGGCTTCAGAGACCCAGTACTTC	CASSPLSSGGASETQYF
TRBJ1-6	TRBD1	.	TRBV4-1	TGCGCCAGCAGCCAAGGGGACAGAAGGTCACCCCTCCACTTT	CASSQGDRRSPLHF
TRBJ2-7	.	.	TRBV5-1	TGCGCCAGCAGCTTGGCTCTCCCGGGGTTGACCTACGAGCAGTACTTC	CASSLALPGLTYEQYF
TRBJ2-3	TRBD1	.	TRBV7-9	TGTGCCAGCAGCCCCACAGGGGGAATAGGGGATACGCAGTATTTT	CASSPTGGIGDTQYF
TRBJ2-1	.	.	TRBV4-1	TGCGCCAGCAGCCAAGATGGACATTCCCATGAGCAGTTCTTC	CASSQDGHSHEQFF
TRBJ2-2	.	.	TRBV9	TGTGCCAGCAGCGTAGTATCCGGGGTATTGGGCACCGGGGAGCTGTTTTTT	CASSVVSGVLGTGELFF
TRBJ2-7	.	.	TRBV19	TGTGCCAGTAGTCCGACACCGGACTCCTACGAGCAGTACTTC	CASSPTPDSYEQYF
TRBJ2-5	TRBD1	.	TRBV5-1	TGCGCCAGCAGCCTTTTGGGGACAGAAGAAGAGACCCAGTACTTC	CASSLLGTEEETQYF
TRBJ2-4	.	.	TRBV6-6	TGTGCCAGCAGTCCGACGGGGGGCGGGGGAAACATTCAGTACTTC	CASSPTGGGGNIQYF
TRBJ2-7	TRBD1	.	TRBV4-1	TGCGCCAGCAGCCGAGTCGGACAGGGCGCCTACGAGCAGTACTTC	CASSRVGQGAYEQYF
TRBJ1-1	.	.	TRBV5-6	TGTGCCAGCAGCAGCGAATTTTTCTCTGAAGCTTTCTTT	CASSSEFFSEAFF
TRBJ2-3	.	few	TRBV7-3	TGTGCCAGCAGCCCCAGACAGGGTGGGGGGTCAGGGACGCAGTATTTT	CASSPRQGGGSGTQYF
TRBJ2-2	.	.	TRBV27	TGTGCCAGCAGTTTGGCTTGGGGGGTCGACACCGGGGAGCTGTTTTTT	CASSLAWGVDTGELFF
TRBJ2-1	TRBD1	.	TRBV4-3	TGCGCCAGCAGCCAAGTGGGGACAGGGGGCTTCAATGAGCAGTTCTTC	CASSQVGTGGFNEQFF
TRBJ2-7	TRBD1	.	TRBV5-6	TGTGCCAGCAGCCCCACCGGACAGGCGTACGAGCAGTACTTC	CASSPTGQAYEQYF
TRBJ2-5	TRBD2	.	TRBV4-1	TGCGCCAGCAGCCCGTGGGGGGGCCAAGAGACCCAGTACTTC	CASSPWGGQETQYF
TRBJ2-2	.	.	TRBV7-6	TGTGCCAGCAGCTTAGCGTTCAGAACGAATAACACCGGGGAGCTGTTTTTT	CASSLAFRTNNTGELFF
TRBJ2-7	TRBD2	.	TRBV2	TGTGCCAGCAGTAAAGGGAGGGGAGGGCCCTACGAGCAGTACTTC	CASSKGRGGPYEQYF
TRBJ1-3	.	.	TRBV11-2	TGTGCCAGCAGCTTAGATCGCCAGTTAAACACCATATATTTT	CASSLDRQLNTIYF
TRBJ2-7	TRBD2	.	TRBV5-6	TGTGCCAGCAGCGCACTAGCGGGGGGGCCCCACGAGCAGTACTTC	CASSALAGGPHEQYF
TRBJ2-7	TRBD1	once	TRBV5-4	TGTGCCAGCAGCTTCCCGGGACAGGGACCCGAGCAGTACTTC	CASSFPGQGPEQYF
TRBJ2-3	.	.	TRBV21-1	TGTGCCAGCAGCAAAGAGATAGCGGGGGCGGACACAGATACGCAGTATTTT	CASSKEIAGADTDTQYF
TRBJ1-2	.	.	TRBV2	TGTGCCAGCAGTGAAGAGAGGGCTGGTGGCTACACCTTC	CASSEERAGGYTF
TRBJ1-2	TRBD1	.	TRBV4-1	TGCGCCAGCAGCCAAGGACAGGGGGCGGGTTGGGGCTACACCTTC	CASSQGQGAGWGYTF
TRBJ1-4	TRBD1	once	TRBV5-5	TGTGCCAGCGTACGACAGGGCGGACTGGCTAATGAAAAACTGTTTTTT	CASVRQGGLANEKLFF